The clone carrying this T cell receptor beta chain came up a few times. Antigen unknown. This sample is part of a study of OX40 agonist ivuxolimab in advanced cancers. Study-level background: Patients received ivuxolimab, an agonistic anti-OX40 (CD134) antibody.

Whole-study findings and limits: Among the lowest peripheral clonal expansion occurred in 0.1-3.0 mg/kg partial responders.

Assay used: immunoSEQ multiplex PCR; TCRdb lists only in-frame clones, some missing. This table has 8,500 to 11,000 clones, 75% to 85% appearing once. This sample comprised CD4+ or CD8+ T cells sorted from blood, obtained in a trial of the OX40 agonist ivuxolimab. The sequence came from an adult with an advanced solid tumor such as melanoma, head and neck, liver or kidney cancer.

CDR3 loop: CATEGQTQETQYF. Here the CDR3 DNA reads TGTGCCACCGAGGGACAGACTCAAGAGACCCAGTACTTC. This chain uses TRBV7-9 with TRBJ2-5; 7 bases are shared with TRBD1. The junction had 7 bases not matched to a gene; V was cut back by 10 bases and J by 2 bases. Germline lookup yields CDR1 SEHNR and CDR2 FQNEAQ (reference sequence). The CDR3 sequence is 13 residues long.